This is a list of T cell receptor beta chains from one sample in a study of tumor and adjacent non-tumor tissue in lung cancer. TCRdb passed the multiplex PCR reads through MiXCR, listing each CDR3 protein once. The sample yields 90,000 to 100,000 distinct CDR3 sequences, more than 80% seen once. Sequenced sample: distant non-tumor lung tissue. The receptors were gathered from a man between 60 and 75 years old with small cell lung cancer. The CDR3 runs from the conserved cysteine through the conserved F or W. The order of the fields is J gene, V gene, D gene, clone size, CDR3 DNA, CDR3 protein. The D gene is left open where the match is weak. Clone size is not always given. Where it is, it says once, few, many or a class for expanded clones.

TRBJ1-3 | TRBV20-1 | - | - | TGCAGTGCTAGGGGGCCCAGGACCTCCGGAAACGCCATATATTTT | CSARGPRTSGNAIYF
TRBJ2-3 | TRBV18 | TRBD1 | - | TGTGCCAGCTCACCACCGGGACAGGGCGTAAATACGCAGTATTTT | CASSPPGQGVNTQYF
TRBJ2-2 | TRBV12-3/TRBV12-4 | TRBD1 | - | TGTGCCGGCAGTCTCTCAGGGACAGAGACCGGGGAGCTGTTTTTT | CAGSLSGTETGELFF
TRBJ1-1 | TRBV2 | - | - | TGTGCCAGCACCCAAGACAGGCCCAAGAACACTGAAGCTTTCTTT | CASTQDRPKNTEAFF
TRBJ2-7 | TRBV4-1 | - | - | TGCGCCAGCAGCCAGGCGGAGAACTCCTACGAGCAGTATTTC | CASSQAENSYEQYF
TRBJ2-2 | TRBV24-1 | - | many | TGTGCCACCAAATCAGAGACGGATCTGTTTTTT | CATKSETDLFF
TRBJ2-3 | TRBV5-6 | - | - | TGTGCCAGCAGCTCTACTAGCATGCTGGGGGATACGCAGTATTTT | CASSSTSMLGDTQYF
TRBJ2-5 | TRBV6-5 | - | - | TGTGCCAGCAGTTACTCTGGACTTGCGGGAGTGGGGGGACAGATCCAGTACTTC | CASSYSGLAGVGGQIQYF
TRBJ2-7 | TRBV28 | TRBD1 | many | TGTGCCAGCAGTTGGGGACAGGGTGAGGCCTACGAGCAGTACTTC | CASSWGQGEAYEQYF
TRBJ2-2 | TRBV7-3 | TRBD1 | few | TGTGCCAGCAGCCGGGACAGGTTAACCGGGGAGCTGTTTTTT | CASSRDRLTGELFF
TRBJ2-5 | TRBV6-1 | TRBD2 | many | TGTGCCAGCAGGAACTTACTAGCGGAAGAGACCCAGTACTTC | CASRNLLAEETQYF
TRBJ1-6 | TRBV12-3/TRBV12-4 | - | many | TGTGCCAGCAGTTTAGCGCAAAATTCACCCCTCCACTTT | CASSLAQNSPLHF
TRBJ1-1 | TRBV20-1 | - | many | TGCAGTGCTAGAGATAGGGTTTGGAACACTGAAGCTTTCTTT | CSARDRVWNTEAFF
TRBJ2-3 | TRBV12-3/TRBV12-4 | TRBD2 | - | TGTGCCAGCAGTTTAAGGCTAGCGGGAGTACGCAGAGATACGCAGTATTTT | CASSLRLAGVRRDTQYF
TRBJ1-5 | TRBV20-1 | - | many | TGCAGTGCTAGGGGGGAATCAAATCAGCCCCAGCATTTT | CSARGESNQPQHF
TRBJ2-3 | TRBV11-3 | - | medium-sized | TGTGCCAGCAGCGGAACAGAGAGCGGTTCCCCCACAGATACGCAGTATTTT | CASSGTESGSPTDTQYF
TRBJ2-7 | TRBV6-6 | - | - | TGTGCCAGCAGAGACTATGATCAGTACTTC | CASRDYDQYF
TRBJ2-1 | TRBV11-2 | - | - | TGTGCCAGCAGCTCAGAGAGTTTTGGTGAGCAGATCTTC | CASSSESFGEQIF
TRBJ2-2 | TRBV11-3 | TRBD2 | - | TGTGCCAGCAGCTTAACCGCGGGAGTGGTCACCGGGAAGCTGGGTTTT | CASSLTAGVVTGKLGF
TRBJ1-2 | TRBV6-5 | - | - | TGTGCCAGCATCGACTCTTCCCGGTTCTATGACTACACCTTC | CASIDSSRFYDYTF
TRBJ2-5 | TRBV5-4 | - | - | TGTGCCAGCAGCTGGGCCGCGCGAAGCAGGATGCAAGAGATCCAGTACTTC | CASSWAARSRMQEIQYF
TRBJ2-5 | TRBV28 | TRBD2 | - | TGTGCCAGCAGTTCCGGGGTGATAGCGGGGGAGGAGGAGACCCAGTACTTC | CASSSGVIAGEEETQYF
TRBJ1-1 | TRBV29-1 | TRBD1 | - | TGCAACGTGACCCGGGACAGGTGGCTCAGTGCGTCTTTCTTT | CNVTRDRWLSASFF
TRBJ2-5 | TRBV28 | TRBD2 | - | TGTGCCAACTCCCCCTGGGGGGGAAGTGAGACCCAGTACTTC | CANSPWGGSETQYF
TRBJ1-5 | TRBV4-2 | - | - | TGTGTCAGCAGCCGAGGGGGTTTTAGCGGTATTAGCAAACAGCCCCAGCATTTT | CVSSRGGFSGISKQPQHF
TRBJ1-1 | TRBV6-5 | - | - | TGTGCCAGCAGAGGGGCGGACAGCACTGAAGCTTTCTTT | CASRGADSTEAFF
TRBJ1-1 | TRBV29-1 | - | many | TGCAGCGTTGCCACCGGTGAAGCTTTCTTT | CSVATGEAFF
TRBJ2-3 | TRBV20-1 | TRBD2 | - | TGCAATGCCACGGGGGGGGAGAATACGCAGTATTTT | CNATGGENTQYF
TRBJ1-1 | TRBV12-3/TRBV12-4 | - | - | TGTGCCAGCAGCCGACTCCCGACGGTGAACGCTGAAGCTTTCTTT | CASSRLPTVNAEAFF
TRBJ2-3 | TRBV5-1 | TRBD1 | - | TGCGCCAGCAGGATTCCGGGACAGGGCACAGATACGCAGTATTTT | CASRIPGQGTDTQYF
TRBJ1-1 | TRBV29-1 | - | - | TGCAGCGGCCGGAGACGGGGTATGAACGCTGAAGCTTTCTTT | CSGRRRGMNAEAFF
TRBJ2-7 | TRBV12-3/TRBV12-4 | - | once | TGTGCCAGCAGGTACCGCGGGGATCTCTACGAGCAGTATTTC | CASRYRGDLYEQYF
TRBJ2-7 | TRBV6-5 | - | - | TGTGCCACCAGTTACGGGTACGGGGCCTACGAGCAGCACTTC | CATSYGYGAYEQHF
TRBJ1-4 | TRBV6-5 | - | - | TGTGCCAGCACCACCAAGAATTTATCAACTAATGAAAAACTGTTCTTT | CASTTKNLSTNEKLFF
TRBJ1-6 | TRBV5-1 | - | - | TGCGCCTGCAGCTTGAGAAAGGTCCCGAACCAAAGGCATTCACCCCTCCACTTT | CACSLRKVPNQRHSPLHF
TRBJ2-1 | TRBV28 | - | many | TGTGCCAGCAGTTTTTTGCTGTCTTCGCGGCGGGGTGAGCAGTTCTTC | CASSFLLSSRRGEQFF
TRBJ1-4 | TRBV29-1 | - | - | TGCAGCGTAGGGACCACTCGGGGAAAACTGTTCTTT | CSVGTTRGKLFF
TRBJ2-2 | TRBV29-1 | TRBD2 | - | TGCAGCTTTCTGGTAGCGGGAGGCGCGAACACCGGGGAGCTGTTTTTT | CSFLVAGGANTGELFF
TRBJ1-1 | TRBV6-1 | - | - | TGTGCCAGCAGGTCGGGACATCTAAACACTGAAGCTTTCTTT | CASRSGHLNTEAFF
TRBJ2-2 | TRBV6-6 | - | - | TGTGCCAGCAGTTCCTCGGTGGGTCCCGCGAACACCGGGGAGCTGCTTTTT | CASSSSVGPANTGELLF
TRBJ1-1 | TRBV11-3 | - | once | TGTGCCAGCAGTAAGGAGGGGGGTAATGGAGCTTTCTTT | CASSKEGGNGAFF
TRBJ2-5 | TRBV3-1 | - | - | TGTGCCAGCAGCCAAATTCAAGAGACCCACTACTTC | CASSQIQETHYF
TRBJ2-2 | TRBV6-1 | TRBD2 | - | TGTGCCAGCAGTGAAGCGACGGGAGGGTTGGGGACCGGGGAGCTGTTTTTT | CASSEATGGLGTGELFF
TRBJ2-1 | TRBV14 | TRBD2 | - | TGTGCCAGCAGCCAAACGGCGGGAGCCCTCTCCTACAATGAGCAGTTGTTC | CASSQTAGALSYNEQLF
TRBJ1-1 | TRBV12-3/TRBV12-4 | - | - | TGTACTAGCAGTTCTGTCCTTGAAGCTTTCTTT | CTSSSVLEAFF
TRBJ2-1 | TRBV5-1 | - | many | TGCGCCAGCAGACCCTCCGGGGGCAGCTCCTACAATGAGCAGTTCTTC | CASRPSGGSSYNEQFF
TRBJ1-2 | TRBV6-5 | TRBD1 | - | TGTGCCAGCAGGAATACAGGGGTGGGGTATGGCTACGCCTTC | CASRNTGVGYGYAF
TRBJ2-3 | TRBV7-8 | - | - | TGTGGCAGCAGCTTAGGGGCGGAGCCCGCTAGCACATATACGCAGTATTTT | CGSSLGAEPASTYTQYF
TRBJ1-1 | TRBV7-8 | - | - | TGTGCCAGCAGCTGTCACAGCGCTGAAGCCTTCTTT | CASSCHSAEAFF
TRBJ2-7 | TRBV29-1 | - | - | TGCAGCGTTGAAGATTCAGGGACTTCGCCCTACGAGCTGTACTTC | CSVEDSGTSPYELYF